This is a list of T cell receptor beta chains from one sample in a study of CD8+ T cells in alopecia areata. Only in-frame clones appear in the TCRdb table, and some are missing; sequencing was by immunoSEQ multiplex PCR. The sample carries around 120,000 clones, 35% to 40% recorded once. The specimen was CD4+ T cells sorted from blood. The receptors were sampled from a human donor with alopecia areata. Each CDR3 is given with its conserved first and last residue. D genes are given only for firm matches. Some rows have no size entry. The others give once, few or many, or a class for an expanded clone.

j_call: TRBJ1-1
d_call: TRBD1
clone_size: -
v_call: TRBV2
cdr3_nt: TGTGCCAGCCAACTACAGGGGAGGAACACTGAAGCTTTCTTT
cdr3_aa: CASQLQGRNTEAFF

j_call: TRBJ2-7
d_call: TRBD1
clone_size: -
v_call: TRBV29-1
cdr3_nt: TGCAGCGGCGGGACAGGGTCTGGAGAGCAGTACTTC
cdr3_aa: CSGGTGSGEQYF

j_call: TRBJ2-7
d_call: -
clone_size: -
v_call: TRBV6-5
cdr3_nt: TGTGCCAGCAGTTCAGCCTACGAGCAGTACTTC
cdr3_aa: CASSSAYEQYF

j_call: TRBJ2-7
d_call: -
clone_size: -
v_call: TRBV29-1
cdr3_nt: TGCAGCGTTGGAGGCCAGAGCTCCTACGAGCAGTACTTC
cdr3_aa: CSVGGQSSYEQYF

j_call: TRBJ2-7
d_call: TRBD1
clone_size: few
v_call: TRBV30
cdr3_nt: TGTGCCTGGAATAGGGGGACAGGGGCCTACGAGCAGTACTTC
cdr3_aa: CAWNRGTGAYEQYF

j_call: TRBJ2-7
d_call: TRBD1
clone_size: -
v_call: TRBV5-1
cdr3_nt: TGCGCCAGCAGCGGCACGGGACAGCAGCCCTACGAGCAGTACTTC
cdr3_aa: CASSGTGQQPYEQYF

j_call: TRBJ2-7
d_call: -
clone_size: -
v_call: TRBV4-3
cdr3_nt: TGCGCCAGCAGCCAATCTTTTTCGGGTTACGAGCAGTACTTC
cdr3_aa: CASSQSFSGYEQYF

j_call: TRBJ1-5
d_call: -
clone_size: -
v_call: TRBV27
cdr3_nt: TGTGCCAGCAGGGAGGATAGCAATCAGCCCCAGCATTTT
cdr3_aa: CASREDSNQPQHF

j_call: TRBJ2-2
d_call: -
clone_size: -
v_call: TRBV5-4
cdr3_nt: TGTGCCAGCAGCTTGGACCCCTCCTCCGGGGAGCTGTTTTTT
cdr3_aa: CASSLDPSSGELFF

j_call: TRBJ2-6
d_call: TRBD1
clone_size: few
v_call: TRBV29-1
cdr3_nt: TGCAGCGTTGTAGGACAGGGGGCTTCTGGGGCCAACGTCCTGACTTTC
cdr3_aa: CSVVGQGASGANVLTF

j_call: TRBJ2-7
d_call: -
clone_size: -
v_call: TRBV7-2
cdr3_nt: TGTGCCAGCAGCTTAGGCGTGGCAGGGTCGGGCGAGCAGTACTTC
cdr3_aa: CASSLGVAGSGEQYF

j_call: TRBJ2-5
d_call: TRBD2
clone_size: -
v_call: TRBV15
cdr3_nt: TGTGCCACCAGCAGTAGATGGGGCGGGAGTGGGCAAGAGACCCAGTACTTC
cdr3_aa: CATSSRWGGSGQETQYF

j_call: TRBJ2-1
d_call: -
clone_size: -
v_call: TRBV5-1
cdr3_nt: TGCGCCAGCAGCTTAGAGGGGACTGGACCCTACAATGAGCAGTTCTTC
cdr3_aa: CASSLEGTGPYNEQFF

j_call: TRBJ2-6
d_call: -
clone_size: -
v_call: TRBV7-9
cdr3_nt: TGTGCCAGCAGCTCTGTTGGGCACGGGGCCAACGTCCTGACTTTC
cdr3_aa: CASSSVGHGANVLTF

j_call: TRBJ2-2
d_call: -
clone_size: few
v_call: TRBV7-2
cdr3_nt: TGTGCCAGCAGCCCCGTAGCCTCAGGACAGACCGGGGAGCTGTTTTTT
cdr3_aa: CASSPVASGQTGELFF

j_call: TRBJ1-2
d_call: -
clone_size: -
v_call: TRBV29-1
cdr3_nt: TGCAGCGTTGAAGAGGGACGCAAGTACACCTTC
cdr3_aa: CSVEEGRKYTF

j_call: TRBJ2-1
d_call: TRBD1
clone_size: few
v_call: TRBV30
cdr3_nt: TGTGCCTGCGGGGGACAGGGGAGCTCCTACAATGAGCAGTTCTTC
cdr3_aa: CACGGQGSSYNEQFF